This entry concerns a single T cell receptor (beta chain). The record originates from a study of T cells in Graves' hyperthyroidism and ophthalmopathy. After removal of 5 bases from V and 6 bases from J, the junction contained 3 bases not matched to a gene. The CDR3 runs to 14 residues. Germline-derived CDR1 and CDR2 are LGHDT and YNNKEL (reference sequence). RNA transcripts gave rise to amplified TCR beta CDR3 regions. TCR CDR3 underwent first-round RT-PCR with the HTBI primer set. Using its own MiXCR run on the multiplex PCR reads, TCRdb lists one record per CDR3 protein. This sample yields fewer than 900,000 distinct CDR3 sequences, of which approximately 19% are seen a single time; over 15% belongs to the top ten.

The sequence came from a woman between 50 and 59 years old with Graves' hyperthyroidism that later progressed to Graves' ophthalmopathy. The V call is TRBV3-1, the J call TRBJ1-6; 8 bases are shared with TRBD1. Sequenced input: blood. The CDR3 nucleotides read TGTGCCAGCAGCGCACAGGGGGGTAATTCACCCCTCCACTTT. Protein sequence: CASSAQGGNSPLHF.